The rows below give T cell receptor beta chains drawn from one sample of a study of T cells in Graves' hyperthyroidism and ophthalmopathy. MiXCR, applied by TCRdb to the multiplex PCR reads, yields one record per CDR3 protein. The sample consists of hundreds of thousands of distinct CDR3 sequences, about two fifths of them appearing once. Source material: blood. The receptors stem from a man aged 18-30 years with Graves' hyperthyroidism. Both conserved end residues are part of each CDR3. The order of the fields is CDR3 length, V gene, D gene, J gene, clone size, CDR3 DNA, CDR3 protein. A D gene is named only where the DNA matches it firmly. Some rows mark clone size as missing; the rest say once, few, many or name a class of expanded clone.

18	TRBV10-3	TRBD2	TRBJ2-2	few	TGTGCCATCAGTGAGATAGGACTAGCGGGAGCAGGGGCCGGGGAGCTGTTTTTT	CAISEIGLAGAGAGELFF
11	TRBV12-5	-	TRBJ1-2	few	TGTGCTAGTCATGGAGGGGATGGCTACACCTTC	CASHGGDGYTF
14	TRBV5-1	-	TRBJ1-2	many	TGCGCCAGCAGCTTAAGACAGGACGGCAATGGCTACACCTTC	CASSLRQDGNGYTF
16	TRBV6-5	-	TRBJ1-6	-	TGTGCCAGCACTGACTGGCTTGGTTGGGGTCCTTCACCCCTCCACTTT	CASTDWLGWGPSPLHF
13	TRBV7-2	-	TRBJ1-2	-	TGTGCCAGCAGCTTACAGGGAATGGGGGGCTACACCTTC	CASSLQGMGGYTF
17	TRBV19	-	TRBJ2-2	-	TGTGCCAGTAGTATTAGGACAGGGAGGGAGAACACCGGGGAGCTGTTTTTT	CASSIRTGRENTGELFF
14	TRBV2	-	TRBJ1-2	-	TGTGCCAGCAGTTTATCAGGGGAATCGAAAGGCTACACCTTC	CASSLSGESKGYTF
13	TRBV7-2	TRBD2	TRBJ2-7	-	TGTGCCAGCGCTATCTTCGGGGGGTACGAGCAGTACTTC	CASAIFGGYEQYF
14	TRBV2	-	TRBJ2-7	few	TGTGCCAGCGGTGGAGCAGGTAGCTCCTACGAGCAGTACTTC	CASGGAGSSYEQYF
14	TRBV20-1	-	TRBJ1-5	-	TGCAGTGGCCCCTCGGCAGCCCCCAATCAGCCCCAGCATTTT	CSGPSAAPNQPQHF
14	TRBV20-1	TRBD1	TRBJ2-5	-	TGCAGTGCAGACGGGACAGGGGGCGCGGAGACCCAGTACTTC	CSADGTGGAETQYF
14	TRBV24-1	-	TRBJ1-5	-	TGTGCCACCTTGACAGCGGGTAGCAATCAGCCCCAGCATTTT	CATLTAGSNQPQHF
16	TRBV9	-	TRBJ2-6	-	TGTGCCAGCAGCCCCTGGGTGCCGTCTGGGGCCAACGTCCTGACTTTC	CASSPWVPSGANVLTF
14	TRBV2	TRBD1	TRBJ2-1	-	TGTGCCAGCAGTGATGGGACAGGGCACAATGAGCAGTTCTTC	CASSDGTGHNEQFF
14	TRBV10-3	TRBD2	TRBJ2-5	-	TGTGCCATCAGTGAGCGGGAGGGCCCCGAGACCCAGTACTTC	CAISEREGPETQYF
14	TRBV7-9	-	TRBJ2-5	many	TGTGCCAGCAGCTTAGCAGGACACCAAGAGACCCAGTACTTC	CASSLAGHQETQYF
14	TRBV5-6	TRBD1	TRBJ1-3	-	TGTGCCAGCAGCGAACAGGGGATCGGAAACACCATATATTTT	CASSEQGIGNTIYF
15	TRBV25-1	TRBD1	TRBJ1-4	many	TGTGCCAGCAGTGCCGGACAGGCGACTAATGAAAAACTGTTTTTT	CASSAGQATNEKLFF
13	TRBV12-3/TRBV12-4	-	TRBJ2-5	many	TGTGCCAGCAGCTTAGTGGGTCAAGAGACCCAGTACTTC	CASSLVGQETQYF
13	TRBV20-1	TRBD1	TRBJ1-4	-	TGCAGTGCTAGTGTAGGGGGCGCCGGAAAACTGTTTTTT	CSASVGGAGKLFF
12	TRBV29-1	TRBD2	TRBJ2-5	-	TGCAGCGTCTGGGCCGGGAGGGAGACCCAGTACTTC	CSVWAGRETQYF
14	TRBV10-3	TRBD1	TRBJ2-7	many	TGTGCCATCGCCGGACAGGGCCCAGGAGGCGAGCAGTACTTC	CAIAGQGPGGEQYF
15	TRBV9	-	TRBJ1-6	many	TGTGCCAGCAGCGTAGCCGACAGTCGGAATTCACCCCTCCACTTT	CASSVADSRNSPLHF
18	TRBV12-3/TRBV12-4	-	TRBJ1-6	few	TGTGCCAGCAGTTTTATTCTGGAGGCGAGCTCCTATAATTCACCCCTCCACTTT	CASSFILEASSYNSPLHF
15	TRBV20-1	-	TRBJ1-1	-	TGCAGTGCTAGAGATCGGGCAGCCTGGGATGCTGAAGCTTTCTTT	CSARDRAAWDAEAFF
15	TRBV24-1	TRBD2	TRBJ2-3	-	TGTGCCACCAGTGCCCTTAGCGGGAGAACAGATACGCAGTATTTT	CATSALSGRTDTQYF
15	TRBV13	-	TRBJ2-7	-	TGTGCCAGCAGCTACGAGACGTCCAGATCCTACGAGCAGTACTTC	CASSYETSRSYEQYF
14	TRBV7-2	-	TRBJ2-7	-	TGTGCCAGCAGCGACACAGGGAGGGGCTACGAGCAGTACTTC	CASSDTGRGYEQYF
14	TRBV19	TRBD1	TRBJ2-7	few	TGTGCCAGTAGTACCCGGGACAGGGTCCACGAGCAGTACTTC	CASSTRDRVHEQYF
15	TRBV29-1	-	TRBJ1-3	-	TGCAGCGTTGAAGTTCAGGGTGCCGACACTAACACCATATATTTT	CSVEVQGADTNTIYF
12	TRBV20-1	-	TRBJ1-2	many	TGCAGTGCTGGGACCAGGATCGATGGCTACACCTTC	CSAGTRIDGYTF
14	TRBV20-1	TRBD1	TRBJ2-7	-	TGCAGTGCTAGAGATGGACAGGGAGTCTACGAGCAGTACTTC	CSARDGQGVYEQYF
16	TRBV2	-	TRBJ1-4	-	TGTGCCAGCATCCACGACCTGGGGAGGGAACCTGAAAAACTGTTTTTT	CASIHDLGREPEKLFF
13	TRBV29-1	TRBD2	TRBJ2-2	few	TGCAGCGTTTTATTAGCGGGGGCCGGGGAGCTGTTTTTT	CSVLLAGAGELFF
13	TRBV2	TRBD1	TRBJ1-4	-	TGTGCCAGCCGCCGGACAGGGGGCGGAAAACTGTTTTTT	CASRRTGGGKLFF